This T cell receptor (beta chain) came from a study of vaccination and CD4 T cells after COVID-19. The V gene's germline CDR1 is KGHSH and CDR2 LQKENI. V lost 4 bases to trimming and J lost 9 bases; unmatched junction nucleotides: 11. The CDR3 sequence is 16 residues long. The Oncomine TCR Beta short-read assay sequenced DNA from cultured CD4+ T cells. TCRdb re-derived calls from the PCR reads in MiXCR, one entry per CDR3 protein. The table shows roughly 20,000 distinct CDR3 sequences, with roughly 42% occurring only once. Treatment specified: roughly 10-day PBMC culture with coronavirus spike peptide pools or control peptides (ViraFEST assay). A note on this clonotype: Its matching antigen is unknown.

This sequence was found in a human donor who had recovered from COVID-19. The sequencing used CD4+ T cells from blood, cultured in vitro, collected before SARS-CoV-2 vaccination. The rearrangement links TRBV18 to TRBJ1-6, with 8 bases identical to TRBD1. CDR3 loop: CASSQAVRGQGSPLHF. In DNA form, the CDR3 reads TGTGCCAGCTCACAAGCCGTCAGGGGGCAGGGTTCACCCCTCCACTTT.